This T cell receptor (beta chain) was retrieved from a study of blood T cell repertoires in COVID-19. Overall study context: Sites in the United States, Italy and Spain provided acute and convalescent COVID-19 samples. Sources were T cells, B-cell-depleted T cells, or PBMCs; the material itself was cDNA or gDNA.

Generated by immunoSEQ multiplex PCR, the TCRdb table keeps only in-frame clones and is missing some. The sample gives roughly 240,000 clones, 70% to 90% of which show up once; 8.5% to 9.5% is in the top ten. The cohort comprised adults aged about 18 to 90 years residing in approximately 25 US areas. Cohort allocation depended upon clinical history that participants reported. Trimming took 7 bases from V and 4 from J, leaving 16 bases between them. The CDR3 spans 14 residues. Germline V gene data show CDR1 as LNHDA and CDR2 as SQIVND (reference sequence). The TCR was taken from a woman between 45 and 60 years old with acute COVID-19. Source material: PBMCs or T cells enriched from blood (not recorded which). The rearrangement joins TRBV19 to TRBJ1-1; a possible D gene is TRBD1 (6 bases). The CDR3 nucleotides read TGTGCCAGTACCCTGGGCCGAGGGGGCACTGAAGCTTTCTTT. It is translated as CASTLGRGGTEAFF.